This T cell receptor beta chain stems from a study of cytomegalovirus exposure and HLA in healthy donors. About the study: Among the roughly 400 donors who were genotyped, about 79% fell in the genetic ancestry cluster that is associated with self-reported Caucasian donors. Study-wide findings and caveats: Several V segments, TRBV6-2 and TRBV6-3 among them, could not be told apart and were dropped. Follow-up analysis found HLA locus-dependent TCR association rates, highest for DRB1 and lowest for HLA-C.

For this clone: The antigen remains undetermined.

V shed 0 bases and J shed 0 bases, with 9 bases lying between them. This CDR3 has 16 residues. Germline V lookup: CDR1 ENHRY, CDR2 SYGVKD. Primers included in the PCR were 60 Vbeta and 13 Jbeta primers. Method: immunoSEQ multiplex PCR; TCRdb's copy keeps in-frame clones and lacks some. The ten top clones account for about 6%, within a sample of 150,000 to 200,000 clones. This chain joins TRBV10-3 and TRBJ1-3; D unresolved. Sequenced: PBMCs. The TCR was taken from a man aged 25-40 years in good health and CMV-seronegative. The DNA for the CDR3 is TGTGCCATCAGTGAGTCTGAGAACCACTCTGGAAACACCATATATTTT. This gives the protein CAISESENHSGNTIYF.